This note documents a single T cell receptor beta chain sequence. Its specificity is unknown. The data stem from a study of T cell responses to AZD1222 COVID-19 vaccine. Assay: immunoSEQ multiplex PCR; the TCRdb copy retains only in-frame clones and omits some. The sample gives about 180,000 clones, 85% to 95% of which show up once; roughly 1% is in the top ten. Regarding the study as a whole: Samples come after the peak T cell response, not at day 14. Possibly, clonal diversity was underestimated; donors were largely white British and included more females. Unmutated variant regions are reportedly targeted by nearly half of spike-specific TCRs.

Germline loops: CDR1 SGDLS, CDR2 YYNGEE. V was trimmed by 0 bases and J by 4 bases, leaving 7 bases between them. This CDR3 comprises 14 residues. The chain has TRBV9 and TRBJ1-4; D is ambiguous. The TCR originated in an adult who received the MenACWY meningococcal vaccine as a control. Source: peripheral blood, taken 28 days after the second dose of the MenACWY control vaccine. The DNA for the CDR3 is TGTGCCAGCAGCGTAGGGGTTCTTAATGAAAAACTGTTTTTT. Translated, it gives CASSVGVLNEKLFF. Using reference TRBV9 and TRBJ1-4 for the parts outside the CDR3, the full variable domain is DSGVTQTPKHLITATGQRVTLRCSPRSGDLSVYWYQQSLDQGLQFLIQYYNGEERAKGNILERFSAQQFPDLHSELNLSSLELGDSALYFCASSVGVLNEKLFFGSGTQLSVL.